This T cell receptor beta chain was recorded in a study of blood T cell repertoires in COVID-19. Across the study: Italy, Spain and the United States were the sources of the convalescent and acute COVID-19 samples.

TCRdb's copy holds only in-frame clones and misses some; the assay was immunoSEQ multiplex PCR. Here the sample spans approximately 200,000 clones, about 88% being singletons. This receptor was identified in a woman in her twenties or thirties with active or convalescent COVID-19. Sequencing input: peripheral blood.

CDR3 in DNA: TGTGCCACCAGCAGAGATAGACAGGGCGTGTATGAAAAACTGTTTTTT. As protein: CATSRDRQGVYEKLFF. The chain employs TRBV15 and TRBJ1-4, with 7 bases fitting TRBD1. Germline lookup yields CDR1 LNHNV and CDR2 YYDKDF (reference sequence). J was trimmed by 6 bases and V by 0 bases; bases with no gene match: 7. The CDR3 has 16 amino acids. The full variable domain, in which reference TRBV15 and TRBJ1-4 provide the parts outside the CDR3, is DAMVIQNPRYQVTQFGKPVTLSCSQTLNHNVMYWYQQKSSQAPKLLFHYYDKDFNNEADTPDNFQSRRPNTSFCFLDIRSPGLGDTAMYLCATSRDRQGVYEKLFFGSGTQLSVL.